This is a list of T cell receptor beta chains from one sample in a study of T cell responses to AZD1222 COVID-19 vaccine. Method: immunoSEQ multiplex PCR; TCRdb's copy keeps in-frame clones and lacks some. Seen here are around 130,000 clones, 80% to 90% observed once, and the top ten hold 9.4%. Sample: peripheral blood, taken on day 0 of AZD1222 vaccination. These receptors all come from an adult in good health. The CDR3 runs from the conserved cysteine through the conserved F or W. Each record gives: D gene, V gene, clone size, J gene, CDR3 length, CDR3 DNA, CDR3 protein. A D gene is named only where the DNA matches it firmly. Part of the rows lack a size; the others show once, few, many or a class for expanded clones.

D: -; V: TRBV18; size: -; J: TRBJ2-5; length: 12; DNA: TGTGCCAGCTCACCAAACCAAGAGACCCAGTACTTC; CDR3: CASSPNQETQYF
D: -; V: TRBV12-3/TRBV12-4; size: -; J: TRBJ2-7; length: 13; DNA: TGTGCCAGCAGTTTTGGCGGTCGGTACGAGCAGTACTTC; CDR3: CASSFGGRYEQYF
D: -; V: TRBV7-9; size: -; J: TRBJ2-7; length: 13; DNA: TGTGCCAGCAGCTTAGGGTGGGCAGGCGAGCAGTACTTC; CDR3: CASSLGWAGEQYF
D: TRBD2; V: TRBV7-2; size: -; J: TRBJ2-7; length: 16; DNA: TGTGCCAGCAGCTTACCGACTAGCGGGAGAGGTTACGAGCAGTACTTC; CDR3: CASSLPTSGRGYEQYF
D: -; V: TRBV10-3; size: once; J: TRBJ2-5; length: 14; DNA: TGTGCCATCAGTGATAAGGGAATCGCGGAGACCCAGTACTTC; CDR3: CAISDKGIAETQYF
D: TRBD1; V: TRBV15; size: -; J: TRBJ1-6; length: 15; DNA: TGTGCCACCAGCATAACCAGGGGGGGTAATTCACCCCTCCACTTT; CDR3: CATSITRGGNSPLHF
D: -; V: TRBV7-2; size: -; J: TRBJ2-7; length: 13; DNA: TGTGCCAGCAGCCCCGCTAGATGGCAGGAGCAGTACTTC; CDR3: CASSPARWQEQYF
D: TRBD1; V: TRBV11-1; size: -; J: TRBJ1-2; length: 14; DNA: TGTGCCAGCAGCTTAGCAGGACAGGGGAGTGGCTACACCTTC; CDR3: CASSLAGQGSGYTF
D: -; V: TRBV30; size: -; J: TRBJ2-1; length: 13; DNA: TGTGCCTGGAGTCCTATGTCCTACAATGAGCAGTTCTTC; CDR3: CAWSPMSYNEQFF
D: -; V: TRBV19; size: few; J: TRBJ1-5; length: 12; DNA: TGTGCCACCCGGGTAAAGGGCCAGCCCCAGCATTTT; CDR3: CATRVKGQPQHF
D: -; V: TRBV5-1; size: -; J: TRBJ2-7; length: 13; DNA: TGCGCCAGCAGCTTGGGACAGCTATACGAGCAGTACTTC; CDR3: CASSLGQLYEQYF
D: -; V: TRBV7-2; size: -; J: TRBJ1-2; length: 14; DNA: TGTGCCAGCAGCTTAGATCGGGGAATAGTTGGCTACACCTTC; CDR3: CASSLDRGIVGYTF
D: TRBD1; V: TRBV6-5; size: -; J: TRBJ1-2; length: 15; DNA: TGTGCCAGCAGTTACGGTGGACAGGGGTCCTATGGCTACACCTTC; CDR3: CASSYGGQGSYGYTF
D: TRBD1; V: TRBV7-9; size: -; J: TRBJ2-3; length: 16; DNA: TGTGCCAGCAGCCCACATACGGGACAGATCACAGATACGCAGTATTTT; CDR3: CASSPHTGQITDTQYF
D: TRBD1; V: TRBV6-5; size: -; J: TRBJ2-7; length: 15; DNA: TGTGCCAGCAGCACCCCGGGACAGGGAACCTACGAGCAGTACTTC; CDR3: CASSTPGQGTYEQYF
D: -; V: TRBV5-6; size: -; J: TRBJ1-3; length: 13; DNA: TGTGCCAGCAGCTTGGTGGCCGGGCGGTCCATATATTTT; CDR3: CASSLVAGRSIYF
D: -; V: TRBV6-5; size: -; J: TRBJ2-3; length: 16; DNA: TGTGCCAGCAGTTACTCGATTTGGGGGCGCGGAGATACGCAGTATTTT; CDR3: CASSYSIWGRGDTQYF
D: -; V: TRBV28; size: once; J: TRBJ2-7; length: 12; DNA: TGTGCCAGCAGTCCCCGACTCTACGAGCAGTACTTC; CDR3: CASSPRLYEQYF
D: -; V: TRBV6-5; size: -; J: TRBJ1-2; length: 15; DNA: TGTGCCAGCAGTTACTCGTGGGGCAGCGGCTATGGCTACACCTTC; CDR3: CASSYSWGSGYGYTF
D: -; V: TRBV20-1; size: -; J: TRBJ2-1; length: 14; DNA: TGCAGTGCCAGTTGGCGAGTCGACTACAATGAGCAGTTCTTC; CDR3: CSASWRVDYNEQFF
D: -; V: TRBV12-3/TRBV12-4; size: -; J: TRBJ1-2; length: 12; DNA: TGTGCCAGCAGCGCGGGGGACTATGGCTACACCTTC; CDR3: CASSAGDYGYTF
D: -; V: TRBV5-1; size: -; J: TRBJ2-3; length: 14; DNA: TGCGCCAGCAAAGAGTTGCCTGGCACAGATACGCAGTATTTT; CDR3: CASKELPGTDTQYF
D: -; V: TRBV19; size: -; J: TRBJ2-1; length: 16; DNA: TGTGCCAGTAGTATAGGACGGGGAAGCTCCTACAATGAGCAGTTCTTC; CDR3: CASSIGRGSSYNEQFF
D: TRBD1; V: TRBV3-1/TRBV3-2; size: -; J: TRBJ1-2; length: 14; DNA: TGTGCCAGCAGCCAACAGGGGGCTGACTATGGCTACACCTTC; CDR3: CASSQQGADYGYTF
D: -; V: TRBV6-5; size: -; J: TRBJ2-5; length: 13; DNA: TGTGCCAGCAGGGGGACAACAAAAGAGACCCAGTACTTC; CDR3: CASRGTTKETQYF
D: -; V: TRBV6-5; size: -; J: TRBJ1-4; length: 13; DNA: TGTGCCAGCAGTAATCCAGGGAATGAAAAACTGTTTTTT; CDR3: CASSNPGNEKLFF
D: TRBD1; V: TRBV29-1; size: -; J: TRBJ1-2; length: 11; DNA: TGCAGCGTTGGGGGACAGACATTTGCGACCTTC; CDR3: CSVGGQTFATF
D: -; V: TRBV5-1; size: -; J: TRBJ2-3; length: 16; DNA: TGCGCCAGCAGCTTGGCCCGGCAGGGCGGCACAGATACGCAGTATTTT; CDR3: CASSLARQGGTDTQYF
D: -; V: TRBV29-1; size: -; J: TRBJ2-7; length: 13; DNA: TGCAGCGCTGGGGGCGATTGGTCCTACGAGCAGTACTTC; CDR3: CSAGGDWSYEQYF
D: -; V: TRBV3-1/TRBV3-2; size: few; J: TRBJ2-1; length: 11; DNA: TGTGCCAGCAGCCAAACTCATGAGCAGTTCTTC; CDR3: CASSQTHEQFF
D: -; V: TRBV12-3/TRBV12-4; size: -; J: TRBJ1-1; length: 12; DNA: TGTGCCAGCAGCATGGCCTTCACTGAAGCTTTCTTT; CDR3: CASSMAFTEAFF
D: TRBD1; V: TRBV7-2; size: -; J: TRBJ1-4; length: 15; DNA: TGTGCCAGCAGCCTCCAACAGGGGATAGGGGAAAAACTGTTTTTT; CDR3: CASSLQQGIGEKLFF
D: TRBD1; V: TRBV30; size: -; J: TRBJ1-2; length: 15; DNA: TGTGCCTGGAGCGCCCCGGACAGGGCGGTCTATGGCTACACCTTC; CDR3: CAWSAPDRAVYGYTF
D: -; V: TRBV14; size: -; J: TRBJ2-1; length: 14; DNA: TGTGCCAGCAGCCAAGCCCAGTTTAAGGATGAGCAGTTCTTC; CDR3: CASSQAQFKDEQFF
D: -; V: TRBV5-4; size: -; J: TRBJ2-5; length: 11; DNA: TGTGCCAGCAGCCCTGGGGAGACCCAGTACTTC; CDR3: CASSPGETQYF
D: -; V: TRBV6-2/TRBV6-3; size: -; J: TRBJ1-2; length: 15; DNA: TGTGCCAGCAGTTACTCGTGGCAAGGTGCCTATGGCTACACCTTC; CDR3: CASSYSWQGAYGYTF
D: -; V: TRBV18; size: -; J: TRBJ2-2; length: 18; DNA: TGTGCCAGCTCACCACAGACCGGCGGGACAGAAAACACCGGGGAGCTGTTTTTT; CDR3: CASSPQTGGTENTGELFF
D: -; V: TRBV3-1/TRBV3-2; size: once; J: TRBJ1-1; length: 11; DNA: TGTGCCAGCAGGATCGGCACTGAAGCTTTCTTT; CDR3: CASRIGTEAFF
D: -; V: TRBV12-3/TRBV12-4; size: -; J: TRBJ2-7; length: 10; DNA: TGTGCCAGTGGTTCCTTCGAGCAGTACTTC; CDR3: CASGSFEQYF
D: TRBD1; V: TRBV6-2/TRBV6-3; size: -; J: TRBJ1-2; length: 14; DNA: TGTGCCAGCAGCCCCGGGACAGGGAACTATGGCTACACCTTC; CDR3: CASSPGTGNYGYTF
D: TRBD2; V: TRBV9; size: -; J: TRBJ2-7; length: 14; DNA: TGTGCCAGCAGCTTAGGAGCGGGAGAGCTCGAGCAGTACTTC; CDR3: CASSLGAGELEQYF
D: -; V: TRBV5-1; size: -; J: TRBJ1-2; length: 15; DNA: TGCGCCAGCAGCTTGGATCCAGGGGCGAGCTATGGCTACACCTTC; CDR3: CASSLDPGASYGYTF
D: -; V: TRBV19; size: -; J: TRBJ1-1; length: 14; DNA: TGTGCCAGTAGTTTGACAGTAGTGAACACTGAAGCTTTCTTT; CDR3: CASSLTVVNTEAFF
D: -; V: TRBV28; size: -; J: TRBJ1-2; length: 11; DNA: TGTGCCAGCAGTTTGGACGAGGGCTACACCTTC; CDR3: CASSLDEGYTF
D: TRBD1; V: TRBV18; size: -; J: TRBJ2-5; length: 14; DNA: TGTGCCAGCTCACCATGGACAGGGGGAGAGACCCAGTACTTC; CDR3: CASSPWTGGETQYF
D: -; V: TRBV6-5; size: -; J: TRBJ1-2; length: 15; DNA: TGTGCCAGCAGTCAACCGTCGGGGACATTCTATGGCTACACCTTC; CDR3: CASSQPSGTFYGYTF
D: -; V: TRBV5-1; size: -; J: TRBJ1-2; length: 15; DNA: TGCGCCAGCAGCCGGGACCAGGGCCTTAACTATGGCTACACCTTC; CDR3: CASSRDQGLNYGYTF